This T cell receptor beta chain comes out of a study of cytomegalovirus exposure and HLA in healthy donors. V lost 0 bases to trimming and J lost 4 bases, with 11 bases between them. The CDR3 loop spans 15 amino acids. Germline V gene data show CDR1 as SGHRS and CDR2 as YFSETQ. Some clones are missing from TCRdb's copy, which holds only in-frame ones; the method was immunoSEQ multiplex PCR. The sample has roughly 190,000 clones; 86% are singletons. The chain couples TRBV5-1 to TRBJ2-1; perhaps TRBD2 as D (6 bases). The sample was PBMCs. The receptor comes from a woman aged 18-29 years in good health and CMV-seronegative. CDR3 region: CASSLDGREYNEQFF. CDR3 nucleotide sequence: TGCGCCAGCAGCTTGGACGGGAGAGAGTACAATGAGCAGTTCTTC.